One sample yielded the 11 T cell receptor beta chains listed below, sequenced in a study of cytotoxic CD8 clonotypes in ibrutinib-treated CLL. Sequencing used immunoSEQ multiplex PCR; TCRdb keeps in-frame clones, though not all of them. In the table there are more than 85,000 clones, about 72% of which are singletons. This specimen was PBMCs, taken after 12 months of ibrutinib treatment. The receptors were gathered from a human donor with chronic lymphocytic leukemia.

This clone appeared a single time. The chain has TRBV19 and TRBJ2-7; D might be TRBD2 (6 bases). The CDR3 is made up of 14 amino acids. Per germline, CDR1 LNHDA and CDR2 SQIVND (reference sequence). V was trimmed by 3 bases and J by 1 base, leaving 10 bases between them. The CDR3 nucleotides read TGTGCCAGTAGTATCTCGCGGGGTTCCTACGAGCAGTACTTC. Protein: CASSISRGSYEQYF.

The rearrangement links TRBV5-6 to TRBJ1-2; D possibly corresponds to TRBD1 (6 bases). Trimming removed 4 bases from V and 2 bases from J, with 15 bases in between. The CDR3 covers 15 residues. Germline V CDR1 and CDR2: SGHDT, YYEEEE. In DNA, the CDR3 is TGTGCCAGCAGCGGCCGGGACAAGAGGAACTATGGCTACACCTTC. It encodes CASSGRDKRNYGYTF.

In its sample, this clone ranks as medium-sized (0.01 to 0.1%). This sequence joins TRBV10-3 and TRBJ2-1, with D perhaps matching TRBD1 (5 bases). The CDR3 contains 16 residues. CDR1 ENHRY and CDR2 SYGVKD come from the germline V gene. V gave up 0 bases and J gave up 5 bases, with 14 bases separating them. CDR3 loop: CAISESWGAKDNEQFF. CDR3 sequence (DNA): TGTGCCATCAGTGAGTCGTGGGGCGCGAAGGACAATGAGCAGTTCTTC.

The chain is built from TRBV4-2 and TRBJ2-7; 9 bases line up with TRBD1. The CDR3 totals 15 residues. The V and J ends lost 4 bases and 4 bases, in that order; junction bases with no gene match: 8. Germline V gene sequence: CDR1 LGHNA, CDR2 YNFKEQ. CDR3: CASSPRDRELYEQYF. For the CDR3, the DNA is TGTGCCAGCAGCCCCCGGGACAGGGAATTGTACGAGCAGTACTTC.

This clone was observed once. The rearrangement uses TRBV4-1 and TRBJ2-3; TRBD2 might be the D (6 bases). CDR1 is MGHRA, CDR2 YSYEKL, per germline. This CDR3 contains 18 residues. Trimming took 1 base from V and 2 from J, leaving 19 bases between them. The CDR3 DNA reads as TGCGCCAGCAGCCAAGGCCCTTTAGAGGCGGGGAACACAGATACGCAGTATTTT. Its protein is CASSQGPLEAGNTDTQYF.

This chain's CDR3 is CASSRGKGGTEAFF. In nucleotides, the CDR3 is TGTGCCAGCAGTAGAGGAAAAGGAGGTACTGAAGCTTTCTTT. V is TRBV6-5 and J is TRBJ1-1; D is uncertain. V dropped 5 bases and J dropped 5 bases, with 15 bases sitting between them. The CDR3 sequence is 14 residues long. The germline V gene has CDR1 MNHEY and CDR2 SVGAGI.

V and J are TRBV2 and TRBJ1-1, with D uncertain. There are 18 residues in the CDR3. V was cut by 8 bases and J by 2 bases, with 27 bases left in between. Germline V gene sequence: CDR1 SNHLY, CDR2 FYNNEI. The CDR3 is CASGSLSREGRSNTEAFF. The CDR3 nucleotides are TGTGCCAGCGGATCCCTTTCACGGGAGGGAAGATCAAACACTGAAGCTTTCTTT.

V is TRBV7-2 and J is TRBJ2-5; tentative D call: TRBD2 (6 bases). Trimming took off 5 bases at V and 5 bases at J, with 15 bases between the two ends. The CDR3 is 14 amino acids. The germline CDR1 and CDR2 sequences are SGHTA and FQGNSA. The CDR3 protein is CASSPRLLAETQYF. The CDR3 DNA sequence: TGTGCCAGCAGCCCCAGGCTGCTAGCGGAGACCCAGTACTTC.

The genes are TRBV6-6 and TRBJ2-7, with a weak D call TRBD1 (6 bases). The CDR3 consists of 15 residues. From germline, CDR1 is MNHNY and CDR2 SVGAGI (reference sequence). Trimming pared 2 bases from V and 2 bases from J, leaving 13 bases between. The CDR3 reads CASSYGGESPYEQYF. The DNA of the CDR3 is TGTGCCAGCAGTTACGGGGGCGAAAGCCCCTACGAGCAGTACTTC.

The table lists this clone with a count of one. This chain connects TRBV5-4 to TRBJ1-2; a possible D gene is TRBD1 (5 bases). The V gene lost 0 bases and the J gene lost 2 bases, with 11 bases spanning the gap. Germline CDR1 reads SGHNT; CDR2 reads YYREEE (reference sequence). The CDR3 has 15 residues. The CDR3 DNA is TGTGCCAGCAGCTTGGGGGGCACAGAAAACTATGGCTACACCTTC. It specifies CASSLGGTENYGYTF. The whole variable domain, filled in from reference TRBV5-4 and TRBJ1-2, reads ETGVTQSPTHLIKTRGQQVTLRCSSQSGHNTVSWYQQALGQGPQFIFQYYREEENGRGNFPPRFSGLQFPNYSSELNVNALELDDSALYLCASSLGGTENYGYTFGSGTRLTVV.

The chain couples TRBV27 to TRBJ2-1; D might be TRBD1 (6 bases). The V gene lost 6 bases and the J gene lost 9 bases, with 15 bases spanning the gap. Germline-derived CDR1 and CDR2 are MNHEY and SMNVEV (reference sequence). The CDR3 runs 13 residues. CDR3 coding DNA: TGTGCCAGCAGCTTGGTGGGACAACCTGAGCAGTTCTTC. This codes for CASSLVGQPEQFF.